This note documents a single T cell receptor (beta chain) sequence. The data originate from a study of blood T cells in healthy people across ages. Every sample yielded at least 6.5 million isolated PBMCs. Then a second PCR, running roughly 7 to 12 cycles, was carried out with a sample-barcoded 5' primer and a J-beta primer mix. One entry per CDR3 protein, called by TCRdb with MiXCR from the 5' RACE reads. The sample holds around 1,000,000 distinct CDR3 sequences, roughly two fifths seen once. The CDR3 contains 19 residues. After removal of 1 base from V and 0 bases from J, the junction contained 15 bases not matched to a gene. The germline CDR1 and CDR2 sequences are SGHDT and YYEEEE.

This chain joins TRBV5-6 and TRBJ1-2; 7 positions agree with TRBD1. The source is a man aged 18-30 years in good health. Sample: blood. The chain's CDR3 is CASSLTYRGASYSNYGYTF. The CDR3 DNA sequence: TGTGCCAGCAGCTTGACTTACAGGGGAGCCTCTTACTCTAACTATGGCTACACCTTC.